These 20 T cell receptor beta chains originate from one sample sequenced in a study of blood T cell repertoires in COVID-19. Libraries were prepared by immunoSEQ multiplex PCR; TCRdb keeps only in-frame clonotypes and omits some of them. The sample has about 170,000 clones; 65% to 85% are singletons. Sequencing was carried out using peripheral blood. These receptors were collected from a human donor with acute or convalescent COVID-19. The donor label of this sample is uncertain.

J is TRBJ1-2 and V is TRBV29-1; TRBD1 agrees at 10 bases. CDR1 is SQVTM and CDR2 is ANQGSEA in the germline V gene. CDR3 length: 19 residues. The trim removed 0 bases at V and 3 bases at J, leaving 16 bases unmatched. The DNA of the CDR3 is TGCAGCGTTGAAGAGTCACACCGGGACAGGGGAATTATTTACTATGGCTACACCTTC. Translating it yields CSVEESHRDRGIIYYGYTF.

The genes are TRBV6-5 and TRBJ2-7, with 9 bases that match TRBD1. After removal of 5 bases from V and 3 bases from J, the junction contained 5 bases not matched to a gene. Germline V gene sequence: CDR1 MNHEY, CDR2 SVGAGI. The CDR3 spans 14 residues. CDR3 residues: CASSPRDRDYEQYF. The CDR3 DNA reads TGTGCCAGCAGTCCCCGGGACAGGGACTACGAGCAGTACTTC.

The CDR3, as DNA: TGTGCCTGGAGTGTAGGCGGGACGACCTACAATGAGCAGTTCTTC. Its protein is CAWSVGGTTYNEQFF. This chain uses TRBV30 with TRBJ2-1; possible D gene TRBD2, 6 bases. The length of the CDR3 is 15 residues. The V gene lost 0 bases and the J gene lost 2 bases, with 11 bases spanning the gap. Per the germline V gene, CDR1 is GTSNPN and CDR2 is SVGIG (reference sequence). The variable domain in full, with the rest retrieved from reference TRBV30 and TRBJ2-1, is SQTIHQWPATLVQPVGSPLSLECTVEGTSNPNLYWYRQAAGRGLQLLFYSVGIGQISSEVPQNLSASRPQDRQFILSSKKLLLSDSGFYLCAWSVGGTTYNEQFFGPGTRLTVL.

The rearrangement uses TRBV2 and TRBJ2-1, with 8 bases that match TRBD1. CDR1 and CDR2 (germline): SNHLY, FYNNEI. V was pared by 6 bases and J by 9 bases, with 13 bases of the junction left unmatched. The CDR3 contains 15 residues. The CDR3 DNA reads as TGTGCCAGCAGATCCCAGGGGGCCCACACTGGTGAGCAGTTCTTC. This sequence encodes CASRSQGAHTGEQFF.

In this sample, this clone turned up a few times. V gene TRBV3-1 (or the pseudogene TRBV3-2) combines with J gene TRBJ2-5; 10 bases match TRBD2. After removal of 0 bases from V and 5 bases from J, the junction contained 12 bases not matched to a gene. Germline assignment: CDR1 LGHDT and CDR2 YNNKEL (reference sequence). The CDR3 sequence is 18 residues long. This CDR3 is CASSQDLRSSGRGETQYF. In nucleotides, the CDR3 is TGTGCCAGCAGCCAAGATCTGAGGTCTAGCGGGAGAGGTGAGACCCAGTACTTC.

The chain combines TRBV12-5 with TRBJ2-7, with 10 bases aligning to TRBD1. The CDR3 extends over 15 amino acids. Germline V gives CDR1 LGHNT, CDR2 FRNRAP. Trimming cost V 6 bases and J 1 base; bases outside gene matches: 6. The CDR3, as DNA: TGTGCTAGTGGCTTTGGACAGGGGGGTTCCTACGAGCAGTACTTC. Translated, it gives CASGFGQGGSYEQYF. Full variable domain (rest looked up from reference TRBV12-5 and TRBJ2-7): DARVTQTPRHKVTEMGQEVTMRCQPILGHNTVFWYRQTMMQGLELLAYFRNRAPLDDSGMPKDRFSAEMPDATLATLKIQPSEPRDSAVYFCASGFGQGGSYEQYFGPGTRLTVT.

This rearrangement joins TRBV2 to TRBJ1-1; 9 positions agree with TRBD1. V shed 7 bases, J shed 5 bases, and the junction held 8 bases outside the gene matches. The CDR3 extends over 14 amino acids. CDR1 is SNHLY, CDR2 FYNNEI, per germline. DNA for the CDR3: TGTGCCAGCACTCAAACAGGGGGCTTGACTGAAGCTTTCTTT. It codes for CASTQTGGLTEAFF.

The gene calls are TRBV28 and TRBJ2-1, with 8 bases lining up with TRBD2. V lost 4 bases to trimming and J lost 8 bases; unmatched junction nucleotides: 10. The CDR3 length is 15 residues. Per the germline V gene, CDR1 is MDHEN and CDR2 is SYDVKM. The CDR3 DNA reads TGTGCCAGCAGTTACAACGGGAGGGCCGGGGATGAGCAGTTCTTC. Translating gives CASSYNGRAGDEQFF.

In its sample, this clone was seen many times. This chain links TRBV7-8 with TRBJ2-7; weak D call: TRBD2 (5 bases). Germline V gives CDR1 SGHVS, CDR2 FQNEAQ. There are 13 residues in the CDR3. V dropped 7 bases and J dropped 6 bases, with 16 bases sitting between them. CDR3 residues: CASTLDPGFEQYF. As DNA, the CDR3 is TGTGCCAGCACCCTGGACCCGGGGTTCGAGCAGTACTTC.

This clone was seen a few times. This specimen includes other DNA sequences encoding the same CDR3. This chain joins TRBV11-2 and TRBJ2-3, with 11 bases matching TRBD2. Germline V lookup: CDR1 SGHAT, CDR2 FQNNGV. The V segment lost 4 bases and the J segment 3 bases; nucleotides outside the gene matches: 9. CDR3 length equals 17 residues. CDR3 amino acids: CASSSPGLAGGTDTQYF. The CDR3 DNA is TGTGCCAGCAGCTCCCCAGGGCTAGCGGGAGGAACAGATACGCAGTATTTT.

V usage is TRBV27 and J usage is TRBJ2-1; D is possibly TRBD1 (7 bases). This CDR3 comprises 16 residues. V shed 1 base and J shed 8 bases, with 18 bases lying between them. Looked up from germline, CDR1 is MNHEY and CDR2 is SMNVEV (reference sequence). The CDR3 coding sequence is TGTGCCAGCAGTTTATTGGCGGGGCGAGGGGGCCATGAGCAGTTCTTC. The encoded protein is CASSLLAGRGGHEQFF.

The V call is TRBV4-1, the J call TRBJ2-7, with 9 bases aligning to TRBD1. Germline V CDR1 and CDR2: MGHRA, YSYEKL. The CDR3 extends over 15 amino acids. The V gene end was trimmed by 0 bases and the J gene end by 9 bases; junction bases not matched to a gene: 9. CDR3 region: CASSQDWDRETVQYF. In nucleotides, the CDR3 is TGCGCCAGCAGCCAAGATTGGGACAGGGAGACTGTGCAGTACTTC.

V usage is TRBV28 and J usage is TRBJ2-1; D possibly corresponds to TRBD2 (7 bases). Germline V lookup: CDR1 MDHEN, CDR2 SYDVKM. The V gene lost 7 bases and the J gene lost 7 bases, with 23 bases spanning the gap. CDR3 length equals 16 residues. CDR3 sequence reads: CASIYSSGGARNEQFF. As DNA, the CDR3 is TGTGCCAGCATATATTCCTCGGGGGGCGCAAGGAATGAGCAGTTCTTC.

The chain employs TRBV29-1 and TRBJ2-1, with 7 bases lining up with TRBD2. J lost 0 bases, V lost 4 bases, and 6 bases had no gene match. The CDR3 consists of 15 residues. CDR1 and CDR2 from the germline V gene are SQVTM and ANQGSEA. The CDR3 here is CSVGRTSDSYNEQFF. CDR3 bases: TGCAGCGTTGGGAGGACTAGTGACTCCTACAATGAGCAGTTCTTC.

This chain joins TRBV30 and TRBJ1-6; D possibly corresponds to TRBD1 (6 bases). The CDR3 spans 15 residues. V shed 4 bases and J shed 3 bases, with 13 bases lying between them. CDR1 and CDR2 (germline): GTSNPN, SVGIG (reference sequence). The CDR3: CAWTMTGNYNSPLHF. The DNA of the CDR3 is TGTGCCTGGACTATGACAGGCAACTATAATTCACCCCTCCACTTT.

This chain links TRBV19 with TRBJ2-3, with 11 bases lining up with TRBD2. Germline assignment: CDR1 LNHDA and CDR2 SQIVND (reference sequence). This CDR3 is 16 amino acids long. V trimming: 3 bases; J trimming: 6 bases; junction bases outside the gene matches: 8. CDR3 residues: CASSISSGRAVDTQYF. DNA of the CDR3: TGTGCCAGTAGTATCAGTAGCGGGAGGGCCGTGGATACGCAGTATTTT.

The V gene is TRBV6-5, the J gene TRBJ1-2; 7 bases match TRBD1. The CDR3 runs 13 residues. In germline, CDR1 is MNHEY, CDR2 SVGAGI. The V and J ends lost 5 bases and 8 bases, in that order; junction bases with no gene match: 8. In DNA, the CDR3 is TGTGCCAGCAGTAGAGGGGGCGATAGCGGCTACACCTTC. Its translation is CASSRGGDSGYTF.

The chain employs TRBV7-2 and TRBJ2-1; TRBD1 is a possible D gene (5 bases). This CDR3 comprises 11 residues. Germline-derived CDR1 and CDR2 are SGHTA and FQGNSA. V was clipped by 5 bases and J by 7 bases, with 6 bases between them. The CDR3 coding sequence is TGTGCCAGCAGCAGGGGAAATGAGCAGTTCTTC. It is translated as CASSRGNEQFF. The full variable domain, its missing parts supplied by reference TRBV7-2 and TRBJ2-1, is GAGVSQSPSNKVTEKGKDVELRCDPISGHTALYWYRQSLGQGLEFLIYFQGNSAPDKSGLPSDRFSAERTGGSVSTLTIQRTQQEDSAVYLCASSRGNEQFFGPGTRLTVL.

The gene calls are TRBV11-1 and TRBJ2-2; tentative D call: TRBD2 (7 bases). The germline V gene encodes CDR1 SGHAT and CDR2 FQDESV (reference sequence). The CDR3 runs 16 residues. Between the trimmed V and J ends, which lost 1 base and 4 bases, there was a span of 13 bases. In DNA, the CDR3 is TGTGCCAGCAGCTTAGGGGGGGGGCTACCCACCGGGGAGCTGTTTTTT. Its translation is CASSLGGGLPTGELFF.

V gene TRBV7-9 combines with J gene TRBJ2-7, with 9 nucleotides matching TRBD2. With 4 bases clipped from V and 4 bases from J, the junction kept 8 bases outside the gene matches. The CDR3 is made up of 15 amino acids. The V gene's germline CDR1 is SEHNR and CDR2 FQNEAQ (reference sequence). The CDR3 sequence: CASSSRTSERYEQYF. For the CDR3, the DNA is TGTGCCAGCAGCTCAAGGACTAGCGAGCGGTACGAGCAGTACTTC.